Following are 23 T cell receptor beta chains from one sample sequenced in a study of shared clonotypes between healthy human individuals. Assay: immunoSEQ multiplex PCR; the TCRdb copy retains only in-frame clones and omits some. The sample shows some 1.4 million clones, around 97% of them seen only once. Specimen: naive CD4+ T cells sorted from blood. Subset of the sample: CD45RA+ positively selected. The receptors were gathered from a man aged 25-40 years in good health.

This clone was seen only a few times. For the CDR3, the DNA is TGTGCCGGCGGGGAAAGTTCAAGTGGCTACACCTTC. Translating it yields CAGGESSSGYTF. This chain links TRBV2 with TRBJ1-2; D remains ambiguous. V lost 11 bases and J 7 bases, leaving 17 bases between the germline ends. Germline V gene sequence: CDR1 SNHLY, CDR2 FYNNEI. This CDR3 is built from 12 residues.

This chain uses TRBV11-2 with TRBJ1-3; D unclear. The CDR3 covers 17 residues. V lost 3 bases and J 1 base, leaving 16 bases between the germline ends. In germline, CDR1 is SGHAT, CDR2 FQNNGV. Here the CDR3 DNA reads TGTGCCAGCAGCTTTATCCGCGGAGAGAGGTCTGGAAACACCATATATTTT. Its translation: CASSFIRGERSGNTIYF.

V gene TRBV5-1 combines with J gene TRBJ2-5; 8 bases line up with TRBD1. The CDR3 extends over 15 amino acids. From germline, CDR1 is SGHRS and CDR2 YFSETQ. V lost 0 bases and J lost 4; bases outside the gene matches: 5. The CDR3 sequence is CASSLAAGGTETQYF. CDR3 sequence (DNA): TGCGCCAGCAGCTTGGCTGCAGGGGGCACAGAGACCCAGTACTTC. The complete variable domain, with remaining parts taken from reference TRBV5-1 and TRBJ2-5, reads KAGVTQTPRYLIKTRGQQVTLSCSPISGHRSVSWYQQTPGQGLQFLFEYFSETQRNKGNFPGRFSGRQFSNSRSEMNVSTLELGDSALYLCASSLAAGGTETQYFGPGTRLLVL.

On this clone: Additional DNA sequences in this sample encode the identical CDR3. This chain connects TRBV5-1 to TRBJ2-7, with TRBD2 as a possible D gene (5 bases). The germline V gene has CDR1 SGHRS and CDR2 YFSETQ. The CDR3 loop spans 13 amino acids. Trimming took off 0 bases at V and 5 bases at J, with 9 bases between the two ends. The CDR3 DNA follows: TGCGCCAGCAGCTTGGGGTCGGGGAACGAGCAGTACTTC. Translation: CASSLGSGNEQYF.

The V and J genes are TRBV19 and TRBJ1-3; D uncertain. This CDR3 contains 17 residues. Germline CDR1 and CDR2: LNHDA and SQIVND (reference sequence). Trimming took 3 bases from V and 0 from J, leaving 15 bases between them. The CDR3 reads CASSILPGLSSGNTIYF. The DNA for the CDR3 is TGTGCCAGTAGTATCCTCCCAGGTCTTAGCTCTGGAAACACCATATATTTT. Using reference TRBV19 and TRBJ1-3 for the parts outside the CDR3, the full variable domain is DGGITQSPKYLFRKEGQNVTLSCEQNLNHDAMYWYRQDPGQGLRLIYYSQIVNDFQKGDIAEGYSVSREKKESFPLTVTSAQKNPTAFYLCASSILPGLSSGNTIYFGEGSWLTVV.

The rearrangement joins TRBV12-5 to TRBJ2-1, with D perhaps being TRBD1 or TRBD2 (6 bases each). V dropped 2 bases and J dropped 3 bases, with 11 bases sitting between them. The CDR3 has 15 residues. Germline CDR1 LGHNT, CDR2 FRNRAP. Here the CDR3 reads CASGLTGALYNEQFF. As DNA, the CDR3 is TGTGCTAGTGGTTTGACGGGGGCCCTCTACAATGAGCAGTTCTTC.

This sequence joins TRBV18 and TRBJ2-7; no clear D gene. Germline loops: CDR1 KGHSH, CDR2 LQKENI. This CDR3 comprises 16 residues. The ends were cut back, 1 base at V and 6 bases at J, with 19 bases in the middle. The CDR3 DNA is TGTGCCAGCTCACCACTCCCGCCTATGAGACTCTCCGAGCAGTACTTC. It specifies CASSPLPPMRLSEQYF.

Only one count was recorded for this clone. The rearrangement uses TRBV19 and TRBJ1-1; 9 nucleotides match TRBD1. V lost 5 bases and J lost 7; bases outside the gene matches: 8. The CDR3 is 14 residues long. Germline V gene lookup returns CDR1 LNHDA and CDR2 SQIVND (reference sequence). In DNA, the CDR3 is TGTGCCAGTAGTCCCTCGGGACAGGGCGGTGAAGCTTTCTTT. Protein: CASSPSGQGGEAFF.

This chain links TRBV6-1 with TRBJ1-5; 8 bases map to TRBD1. From germline, CDR1 is MNHNS and CDR2 SASEGT. CDR3 length: 15 residues. The J segment lost 4 bases and the V segment lost 6 bases, leaving 8 bases of the junction unmatched. CDR3 DNA sequence: TGTGCCAGCAGGGGGATGACAGGGGCTAATCAGCCCCAGCATTTT. It translates to CASRGMTGANQPQHF.

The CDR3 DNA sequence: TGCGCCAGCAGCCAAGGTCCCGCGACCGATTATGGCTACACCTTC. Its translation is CASSQGPATDYGYTF. This rearrangement joins TRBV4-1 to TRBJ1-2; D is ambiguous. The CDR3 is made up of 15 amino acids. Trimming removed 1 base from V and 5 bases from J, with 14 bases in between. Germline V gene sequence: CDR1 MGHRA, CDR2 YSYEKL.

The chain links TRBV9 to TRBJ1-4; maybe TRBD1 (5 bases). The CDR3 runs to 12 residues. Looked up from germline, CDR1 is SGDLS and CDR2 is YYNGEE. V dropped 6 bases and J dropped 6 bases, with 9 bases sitting between them. The CDR3 sequence is CASTGRDEKLFF. CDR3 DNA: TGTGCCAGCACGGGCAGGGATGAAAAACTGTTTTTT.

CDR3 in amino acids: CAIRQPGLAGQGGLYNEQFF. CDR3 nucleotides: TGTGCCATCAGACAACCGGGACTAGCGGGCCAGGGGGGACTTTACAATGAGCAGTTCTTC. This rearrangement joins TRBV10-3 to TRBJ2-1; TRBD2 matches at 12 bases. The germline V gene has CDR1 ENHRY and CDR2 SYGVKD. CDR3 length: 20 residues. The ends lost 6 bases at V and 4 bases at J; junction bases unmatched: 19.

This clone was counted between two and nine times. The chain uses TRBV6-4 and TRBJ2-3, with 11 bases identical to TRBD2. Per germline, CDR1 MRHNA and CDR2 SNTAGT. V lost 3 bases, J lost 6 bases, and 8 bases stayed unmatched. The length of the CDR3 is 16 residues. CDR3 DNA sequence: TGTGCCAGCAGTGAATTAGCGGGAGGGCCGGCGGATACGCAGTATTTT. Translating it yields CASSELAGGPADTQYF.

The chain recombines TRBV7-2 with TRBJ1-2, with D perhaps TRBD1 (5 bases). CDR3 length equals 16 residues. Germline CDR1 and CDR2: SGHTA and FQGNSA. V was pared by 1 base and J by 4 bases, with 16 bases between. CDR3 DNA sequence: TGTGCCAGCAGCTTAGAGATGGGGCCCCTGTCCTATGGCTACACCTTC. Amino acid sequence: CASSLEMGPLSYGYTF. The variable domain in full, with the rest retrieved from reference TRBV7-2 and TRBJ1-2, is GAGVSQSPSNKVTEKGKDVELRCDPISGHTALYWYRQSLGQGLEFLIYFQGNSAPDKSGLPSDRFSAERTGGSVSTLTIQRTQQEDSAVYLCASSLEMGPLSYGYTFGSGTRLTVV.

The chain uses TRBV6-5 and TRBJ2-7; D possibly uses TRBD1 or TRBD2 (5 bases each). The V gene lost 0 bases and the J gene lost 6 bases, with 15 bases spanning the gap. Germline V gene sequence: CDR1 MNHEY, CDR2 SVGAGI. This CDR3 comprises 15 residues. The CDR3 DNA is TGTGCCAGCAGTTACTCGATTGGGGGAATGGGCGAGCAGTACTTC. This gives the protein CASSYSIGGMGEQYF.

The chain links TRBV27 to TRBJ1-1; D remains unclear. Looked up from germline, CDR1 is MNHEY and CDR2 is SMNVEV (reference sequence). Trimming removed 3 bases from V and 9 bases from J, with 8 bases in between. The CDR3 covers 11 residues. The CDR3 DNA reads as TGTGCCAGCAGTTTTTTCAGACAAGCTTTCTTT. Its translation is CASSFFRQAFF.

The V call is TRBV18, the J call TRBJ2-5; D uncertain. Germline CDR1 is KGHSH and CDR2 is LQKENI. Trimming pared 4 bases from V and 4 bases from J, leaving 7 bases between. CDR3 length: 12 amino acids. The DNA of the CDR3 is TGTGCCAGCTCACGTCCAGGAGAGACCCAGTACTTC. Amino acid sequence: CASSRPGETQYF. Full variable domain (outside the CDR3, taken from reference TRBV18 and TRBJ2-5): NAGVMQNPRHLVRRRGQEARLRCSPMKGHSHVYWYRQLPEEGLKFMVYLQKENIIDESGMPKERFSAEFPKEGPSILRIQQVVRGDSAAYFCASSRPGETQYFGPGTRLLVL.

V is TRBV11-1 and J is TRBJ2-7; perhaps TRBD1 as D (6 bases). V gave up 3 bases and J gave up 6 bases, with 12 bases separating them. This CDR3 has 13 amino acids. Germline loops: CDR1 SGHAT, CDR2 FQDESV (reference sequence). CDR3 residues: CASSFTGTPEQYF. CDR3 nucleotide sequence: TGTGCCAGCAGCTTCACCGGGACACCCGAGCAGTACTTC.

The CDR3 reads CASSLAVAGGPSDTQYF. CDR3 coding DNA: TGCGCCAGCAGCTTGGCTGTAGCGGGAGGGCCCTCGGATACGCAGTATTTT. This chain links TRBV5-1 with TRBJ2-3, with 11 nucleotides matching TRBD2. This CDR3 is built from 17 residues. V gave up 0 bases and J gave up 6 bases; unmatched junction bases: 9. The V gene's germline CDR1 is SGHRS and CDR2 YFSETQ.

The chain combines TRBV5-4 with TRBJ2-2; D is unclear. Germline loops: CDR1 SGHNT, CDR2 YYREEE (reference sequence). V was pared by 2 bases and J by 1 base, with 9 bases between. The CDR3 spans 15 residues. This chain's CDR3 is CASSFLGVNTGELFF. CDR3 nucleotides: TGTGCCAGCAGCTTCCTCGGAGTGAACACCGGGGAGCTGTTTTTT.

The V and J genes are TRBV29-1 and TRBJ2-3; maybe TRBD2 (6 bases). With 5 bases removed from V and 8 bases from J, the gap between germline ends came to 26 bases. The CDR3 loop spans 16 amino acids. Germline CDR1 is SQVTM and CDR2 is ANQGSEA. The CDR3 region has the DNA TGCAGCGTTACGGCCGGGGCGGGAACATTCTTGGGTACGCAGTATTTT. This encodes CSVTAGAGTFLGTQYF.

The chain couples TRBV7-3 to TRBJ1-5; D might be TRBD1 (6 bases). Per germline, CDR1 SGHTA and CDR2 FQGTGA. V lost 8 bases to trimming and J lost 6 bases, with 17 bases between them. This CDR3 has 14 amino acids. DNA for the CDR3: TGTGCCAGCTTTATATTATGGGGGCTTCAGCCCCAGCATTTT. It specifies CASFILWGLQPQHF.

The gene calls are TRBV5-4 and TRBJ2-7; D tentatively reads TRBD1 or TRBD2 (6 bases each). Germline V gene lookup returns CDR1 SGHNT and CDR2 YYREEE (reference sequence). The CDR3 totals 13 residues. Trimming took off 0 bases at V and 6 bases at J, with 10 bases between the two ends. The CDR3 protein is CASSLAKGGEQYF. CDR3 DNA sequence: TGTGCCAGCAGCTTGGCCAAGGGGGGCGAGCAGTACTTC.